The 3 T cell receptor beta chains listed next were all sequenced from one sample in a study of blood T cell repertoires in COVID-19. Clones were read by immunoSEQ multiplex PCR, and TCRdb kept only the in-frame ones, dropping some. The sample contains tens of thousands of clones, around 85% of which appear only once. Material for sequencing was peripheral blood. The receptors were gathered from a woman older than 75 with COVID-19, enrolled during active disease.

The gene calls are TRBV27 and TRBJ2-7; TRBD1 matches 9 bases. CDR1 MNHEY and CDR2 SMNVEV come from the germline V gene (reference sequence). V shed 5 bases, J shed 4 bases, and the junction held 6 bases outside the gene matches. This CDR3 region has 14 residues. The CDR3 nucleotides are TGTGCCAGCAGTCTCGGGGACAGGGTTTACGAGCAGTACTTC. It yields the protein CASSLGDRVYEQYF.

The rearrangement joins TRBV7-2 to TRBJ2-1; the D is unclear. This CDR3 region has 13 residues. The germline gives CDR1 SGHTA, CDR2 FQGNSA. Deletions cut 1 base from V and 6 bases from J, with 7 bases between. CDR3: CASSLVGRNEQFF. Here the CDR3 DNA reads TGTGCCAGCAGCTTAGTGGGCCGCAATGAGCAGTTCTTC.

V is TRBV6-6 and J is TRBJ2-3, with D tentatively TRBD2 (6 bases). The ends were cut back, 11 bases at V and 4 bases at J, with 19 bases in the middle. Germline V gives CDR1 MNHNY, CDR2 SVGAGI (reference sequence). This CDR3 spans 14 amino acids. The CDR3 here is CAFSPAGSPDTQYF. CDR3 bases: TGTGCCTTTTCCCCGGCGGGGTCCCCAGATACGCAGTATTTT.